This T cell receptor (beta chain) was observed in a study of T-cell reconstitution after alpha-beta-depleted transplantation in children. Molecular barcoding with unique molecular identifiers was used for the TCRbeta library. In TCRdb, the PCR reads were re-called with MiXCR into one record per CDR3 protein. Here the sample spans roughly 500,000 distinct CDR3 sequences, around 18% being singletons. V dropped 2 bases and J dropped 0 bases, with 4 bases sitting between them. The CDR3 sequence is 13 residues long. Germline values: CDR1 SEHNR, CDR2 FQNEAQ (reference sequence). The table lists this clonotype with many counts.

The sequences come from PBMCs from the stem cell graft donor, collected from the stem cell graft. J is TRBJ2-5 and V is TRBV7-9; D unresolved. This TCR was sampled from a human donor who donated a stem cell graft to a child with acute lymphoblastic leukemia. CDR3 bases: TGTGCCAGCAGCTTACTGTACCAAGAGACCCAGTACTTC. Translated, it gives CASSLLYQETQYF.